The 22 T cell receptor beta chains in this list originate from one sample, sequenced in a study of T cell repertoires in cytomegalovirus infection. Each CDR3 protein gets one entry after TCRdb re-called the reads with MiXCR. Among roughly 720,000 distinct CDR3 sequences listed, 35% to 45% were seen once. The sample was PBMCs. All receptors derive from a human donor in good health (CMV status not recorded). Some clones in this sample may be carry-over from other donors' samples.

This clonotype was seen many times. The chain employs TRBV28 and TRBJ1-1; the D is unclear. V lost 8 bases, J lost 3 bases, and 19 bases lay in between. Germline CDR1 MDHEN, CDR2 SYDVKM. The CDR3 extends over 15 amino acids. CDR3: CASVNPYRVDTEAFF. In DNA form, the CDR3 reads TGTGCCAGCGTTAACCCCTACCGGGTCGACACTGAAGCTTTCTTT.

This clonotype was detected a few times. The V call is TRBV6-5, the J call TRBJ2-7; D unclear. This CDR3 contains 13 residues. Per the germline V gene, CDR1 is MNHEY and CDR2 is SVGAGI. The ends were cut back, 5 bases at V and 3 bases at J, with 11 bases in the middle. CDR3 sequence reads: CASSVEGRYEQYF. The CDR3 region has the DNA TGTGCCAGCAGTGTCGAAGGTCGCTACGAGCAGTACTTC.

The chain recombines TRBV10-3 with TRBJ1-1; possibly TRBD1 for D (5 bases). CDR3 length: 14 residues. The V and J ends lost 4 bases and 2 bases respectively, with 11 bases between them. CDR1 and CDR2 (germline): ENHRY, SYGVKD. The CDR3, as DNA: TGTGCCATCAGTGTTGGGGGGGGAAACACTGAAGCTTTCTTT. As protein: CAISVGGGNTEAFF.

This clonotype was seen ten or more times. Here the CDR3 DNA reads TGTGCCAGCAGCCGCAGGCCCACCTCCTACAATGAGCAGTTCTTC. This translates into CASSRRPTSYNEQFF. V and J are TRBV7-2 and TRBJ2-1; D gene uncertain. This CDR3 is built from 15 residues. From germline, CDR1 is SGHTA and CDR2 FQGNSA. Trimming took off 5 bases at V and 0 bases at J, with 11 bases between the two ends.

The sample holds many counts of this clonotype. This chain links TRBV7-2 with TRBJ2-7; D is unclear. V gave up 5 bases and J gave up 4 bases, with 15 bases separating them. CDR3 length: 14 residues. Germline CDR1 reads SGHTA; CDR2 reads FQGNSA. CDR3 in DNA: TGTGCCAGCAGCCCGAGCGTCCGGATTTACGAGCAGTACTTC. Its protein product is CASSPSVRIYEQYF.

This clonotype was recorded at least ten times. This sequence joins TRBV7-2 and TRBJ2-3, with unresolved D. The V gene's germline CDR1 is SGHTA and CDR2 FQGNSA. Trimming took 7 bases from V and 10 from J, leaving 18 bases between them. The CDR3 runs 13 residues. CDR3 sequence reads: CASTTPPGRAQYF. CDR3 nucleotide sequence: TGTGCCAGCACCACCCCACCGGGTCGGGCGCAGTATTTT.

This clonotype has a handful of counts. This chain links TRBV6-1 with TRBJ2-5; 10 nucleotides align to TRBD1. The CDR3 contains 15 residues. V shed 10 bases and J 5 bases; nucleotides not matched to a gene: 13. Germline-derived CDR1 and CDR2 are MNHNS and SASEGT. The chain's CDR3 is CATVTGQGTIETQYF. CDR3 coding DNA: TGTGCCACCGTTACGGGACAGGGGACTATCGAGACCCAGTACTTC.

The chain employs TRBV27 and TRBJ2-5; 9 bases map to TRBD2. The germline CDR1 and CDR2 sequences are MNHEY and SMNVEV (reference sequence). The trim removed 7 bases at V and 3 bases at J, leaving 12 bases unmatched. The length of the CDR3 is 16 residues. The CDR3 nucleotides are TGTGCCAGCAAAGGGCTAGCGGGATTTGAGGAAGAGACCCAGTACTTC. It specifies CASKGLAGFEEETQYF.

The chain couples TRBV12-3 or TRBV12-4 to TRBJ1-4, with a weak D call TRBD1 (5 bases). V was trimmed by 6 bases and J by 8 bases, leaving 13 bases between them. The CDR3 sequence is 13 residues long. CDR3 residues: CASSLDTREKLFF. The CDR3 DNA follows: TGTGCCAGCAGCCTGGACACTAGGGAAAAACTGTTTTTT.

This clonotype was counted between two and nine times. The CDR3 loop is CASSADYAIPGELFF. CDR3 in DNA: TGTGCCAGCAGCGCGGACTACGCCATCCCCGGGGAGCTGTTTTTT. The V gene is TRBV5-4, the J gene TRBJ2-2, with D perhaps matching TRBD2 (6 bases). Germline CDR1 reads SGHNT; CDR2 reads YYREEE (reference sequence). The CDR3 covers 15 residues. Trimming removed 4 bases from V and 6 bases from J, with 16 bases in between.

The V gene is TRBV19, the J gene TRBJ1-5; a weak D match, TRBD1 (6 bases). Germline loops: CDR1 LNHDA, CDR2 SQIVND (reference sequence). V shed 6 bases and J shed 3 bases, with 12 bases lying between them. The CDR3 consists of 14 residues. DNA of the CDR3: TGTGCCAGTAGAAACAGGGACTTCAATCAGCCCCAGCATTTT. As protein: CASRNRDFNQPQHF.

The chain has TRBV5-1 and TRBJ2-3, with TRBD2 matching over 16 bases. The V gene end was trimmed by 3 bases and the J gene end by 6 bases; junction bases not matched to a gene: 4. The CDR3 runs 16 residues. CDR1 SGHRS and CDR2 YFSETQ come from the germline V gene. This chain's CDR3 is CASSWGLAGGPDTQYF. Here the CDR3 DNA reads TGCGCCAGCAGCTGGGGACTAGCGGGAGGGCCGGATACGCAGTATTTT.

The rearrangement uses TRBV5-6 and TRBJ1-5, with D possibly being TRBD1 (6 bases). The germline V and J ends were trimmed by 2 bases and 1 base, with 13 bases remaining between them. From germline, CDR1 is SGHDT and CDR2 YYEEEE. CDR3 size: 16 residues. The chain's CDR3 is CASSFGGALSNQPQHF. The CDR3 nucleotides read TGTGCCAGCAGCTTCGGGGGGGCTCTCAGCAATCAGCCCCAGCATTTT. The whole variable domain, filled in from reference TRBV5-6 and TRBJ1-5, reads DAGVTQSPTHLIKTRGQQVTLRCSPKSGHDTVSWYQQALGQGPQFIFQYYEEEERQRGNFPDRFSGHQFPNYSSELNVNALLLGDSALYLCASSFGGALSNQPQHFGDGTRLSIL.

This clonotype was counted many times. The chain combines TRBV7-8 with TRBJ2-3; TRBD1 or TRBD2 may be the D gene (5 bases each). V was clipped by 1 base and J by 4 bases, with 12 bases between them. This CDR3 is built from 15 residues. The germline V gene has CDR1 SGHVS and CDR2 FQNEAQ. The CDR3 region is CASSLGWGFPDTQYF. DNA of the CDR3: TGTGCCAGCAGCTTAGGTTGGGGGTTCCCAGATACGCAGTATTTT.

The chain uses TRBV7-6 and TRBJ1-2; 7 bases match TRBD1. Unmatched junction bases numbered 11, after V lost 5 bases and J lost 5 bases. Germline-derived CDR1 and CDR2 are SGHVS and FNYEAQ. The CDR3 spans 15 residues. CDR3 nucleotide sequence: TGTGCCAGCAGCGAAATCCCATCAGGGGGATATGGCTACACCTTC. Its protein is CASSEIPSGGYGYTF.

In its sample, this clonotype was seen a few times. The chain has TRBV28 and TRBJ1-4, with D uncertain. CDR1 and CDR2 from the germline V gene are MDHEN and SYDVKM. Trimming cost V 5 bases and J 6 bases, with 4 bases left between them. The CDR3 consists of 11 residues. CDR3 protein: CASSTDEKLFF. CDR3 bases: TGTGCCAGCAGTACGGATGAAAAACTGTTTTTT.

Points on this clonotype: No conserved phenylalanine or tryptophan ends this CDR3, so it is likely a read error. Because the CDR3's place on the DNA is in doubt, the DNA is left out and the CDR3 is given as listed by TCRdb. V and J are TRBV28 and TRBJ1-5; the D call TRBD1 from the table was never checked on the DNA. Germline loops: CDR1 MDHEN, CDR2 SYDVKM. The CDR3 region is 11 residues in length, termini included. The CDR3 reads CASSLGGFQPS.

This clonotype has a count of ten or more. The chain carries TRBV6-1 and TRBJ2-5; D is ambiguous. From germline, CDR1 is MNHNS and CDR2 SASEGT. The CDR3 spans 12 residues. Trimming cost V 6 bases and J 9 bases, with 14 bases left between them. CDR3 bases: TGTGCCAGCAGCACCCCGAGAAGGGCCCAGTACTTC. Translated: CASSTPRRAQYF.

In this sample, this clonotype turned up many times. V gene TRBV7-3 combines with J gene TRBJ1-2; 8 nucleotides agree with TRBD1. The CDR3 covers 16 residues. Germline loops: CDR1 SGHTA, CDR2 FQGTGA. V shed 0 bases and J 2 bases; nucleotides not matched to a gene: 5. The CDR3 spells CASSLTPRGLNYGYTF. Written as DNA, the CDR3 is TGTGCCAGCAGCTTAACGCCCAGGGGGCTGAACTATGGCTACACCTTC.

There are a few counts of this clonotype. The chain links TRBV12-3 or TRBV12-4 to TRBJ1-4, with D perhaps TRBD1 (5 bases). V lost 3 bases to trimming and J lost 8 bases, with 13 bases between them. This CDR3 is 14 amino acids long. This CDR3 reads CASSFSGPAEKLFF. CDR3 DNA: TGTGCCAGCAGTTTCTCAGGGCCGGCGGAAAAACTGTTTTTT.

This clonotype was observed at least ten times. The chain couples TRBV7-2 to TRBJ1-2; D is ambiguous. The CDR3 is 13 residues long. With 0 bases removed from V and 4 bases from J, the gap between germline ends came to 6 bases. Germline lookup yields CDR1 SGHTA and CDR2 FQGNSA. The CDR3, as DNA: TGTGCCAGCAGCTTAGCAGCCCTCTATGGCTACACCTTC. It yields the protein CASSLAALYGYTF.

The chain joins TRBV6-5 to TRBJ2-3; D ambiguous. CDR3 length equals 15 residues. V dropped 2 bases and J dropped 0 bases, with 9 bases sitting between them. Germline values: CDR1 MNHEY, CDR2 SVGAGI. The CDR3 region is CASSYIAASTDTQYF. CDR3 bases: TGTGCCAGCAGTTACATTGCTGCTAGCACAGATACGCAGTATTTT.